The clone carrying this T cell receptor beta chain was detected ten times or more. Antigen: not known. This specimen comes from a study of identical twins. Findings and caveats of the study: With beta out-of-frame sequences, excess sharing by twins was weaker.

The CDR3 contains 14 residues. Trimming took off 1 base at V and 6 bases at J, with 12 bases between the two ends. CDR1 and CDR2 (germline): SGHRS, YFSETQ. TCRdb passed the 5' RACE reads through MiXCR, listing each CDR3 protein once. The table includes 220,000 or so distinct CDR3 sequences, roughly 7% detected once. A further study also used this sample, focusing on yellow fever vaccine responses in identical twins.

The clonotype comes from a woman under 30 in good health. The J gene is TRBJ2-3, the V gene TRBV5-1; TRBD1 might be the D (5 bases). Sequencing was performed on memory (CD45RO+) T cells sorted from blood. CDR3 sequence (DNA): TGCGCCAGCAGCTTGCCGGTCGACAGTGATACGCAGTATTTT. Translating it yields CASSLPVDSDTQYF.